This T cell receptor (beta chain) was sequenced in a study of OX40 agonist ivuxolimab in advanced cancers. Study overall: Melanoma, hepatocellular carcinoma, head and neck or renal cell cancer occurred in dose-escalation patients. Antecedent anti-PD-1, anti-PD-L1 or anti-CTLA-4 therapy was permissible, with around 40% having received some.

With respect to this clone: The antigen is undetermined.

Assay: immunoSEQ multiplex PCR; the TCRdb copy retains only in-frame clones and omits some. The sample has roughly 72,000 clones, about 88% seen once. General study findings and limits: There were also nonresponders showing low normalized T-cell clonal expansion.

The sequenced sample was CD4+ or CD8+ T cells sorted from blood, obtained in a trial of the OX40 agonist ivuxolimab. The TCR sequence derives from an adult with an advanced solid tumor such as melanoma, head and neck, liver or kidney cancer.

This CDR3 reads CASSVDRFSYEQYF. The CDR3 region has the DNA TGTGCCAGCAGCGTCGACAGGTTCTCCTACGAGCAGTACTTC. The chain recombines TRBV7-2 with TRBJ2-5, with D perhaps matching TRBD1 (6 bases). The better agreement between TRBJ2-7 and the DNA end casts doubt on the J call. The germline gives CDR1 SGHTA, CDR2 FQGNSA. CDR3 length: 14 residues.